Below are 21 T cell receptor beta chains sequenced from a single sample in a study of vaccination and CD4 T cells after COVID-19. At the Johns Hopkins FTIC core, DNA taken from cultured CD4+ T cells was sequenced by way of the Oncomine TCR Beta short-read assay. TCRdb analysed the PCR reads with MiXCR anew, one entry per CDR3 protein. The sample has around 14,000 distinct CDR3 sequences, roughly half seen once. These receptors have no identified antigens. Treatment here: roughly 11-day PBMC culture with coronavirus spike peptide pools or control peptides (ViraFEST assay). The sample was CD4+ T cells from blood, cultured in vitro. These receptor sequences come from a human donor who had recovered from COVID-19.

V usage is TRBV20-1 and J usage is TRBJ2-7; 7 bases match TRBD1. CDR1 is DFQATT and CDR2 is SNEGSKA in the germline V gene (reference sequence). CDR3 size: 14 residues. V lost 0 bases and J lost 5; bases outside the gene matches: 7. The CDR3 DNA follows: TGCAGTGCTAGAGAGGTAGGGGGCGCCCACGAGCAGTACTTC. Its protein is CSAREVGGAHEQYF.

The gene calls are TRBV7-3 and TRBJ2-1, with no clear D. This CDR3 contains 13 residues. V was clipped by 1 base and J by 5 bases, with 6 bases between them. Germline V gene lookup returns CDR1 SGHTA and CDR2 FQGTGA. The CDR3 DNA reads as TGTGCCAGCAGCTTAAGCAGAAACAATGAGCAGTTCTTC. Protein sequence: CASSLSRNNEQFF. Full variable domain (missing parts from reference TRBV7-3 and TRBJ2-1): GAGVSQTPSNKVTEKGKYVELRCDPISGHTALYWYRQSLGQGPEFLIYFQGTGAADDSGLPNDRFFAVRPEGSVSTLKIQRTERGDSAVYLCASSLSRNNEQFFGPGTRLTVL.

The chain joins TRBV27 to TRBJ1-4; 9 bases match TRBD1. V trimming: 0 bases; J trimming: 8 bases; junction bases outside the gene matches: 4. Germline CDR1 is MNHEY and CDR2 is SMNVEV (reference sequence). The CDR3 has 15 amino acids. CDR3 sequence reads: CASSLSTGGREKLFF. The CDR3 DNA reads TGTGCCAGCAGTTTATCGACAGGGGGAAGGGAAAAACTGTTTTTT.

This clonotype appeared a few times. This rearrangement joins TRBV6-2 or TRBV6-3 to TRBJ1-2; D might be TRBD1 (6 bases). Germline values: CDR1 MNHEY, CDR2 SVGEGT. The CDR3 covers 14 residues. V lost 2 bases, J lost 4 bases, and 11 bases lay in between. CDR3 sequence reads: CASSYGTNTYGYTF. CDR3 bases: TGTGCCAGCAGTTACGGGACAAACACCTATGGCTACACCTTC.

The chain carries TRBV14 and TRBJ1-2; D not certain. Trimming pared 4 bases from V and 3 bases from J, leaving 3 bases between. The CDR3 sequence is 11 residues long. Germline CDR1 and CDR2: SGHDN and FVKESK. CDR3 in amino acids: CASSLYYGYTF. CDR3 bases: TGTGCCAGCAGCCTATACTATGGCTACACCTTC.

The CDR3 nucleotides read TGTGCCACCAAGGAGACCCAGTACTTC. Translating gives CATKETQYF. This chain uses TRBV10-3 with TRBJ2-5, with no clear D. Trimming took off 10 bases at V and 5 bases at J, with 5 bases between the two ends. CDR1 ENHRY and CDR2 SYGVKD come from the germline V gene. There are 9 residues in the CDR3.

The chain couples TRBV27 to TRBJ2-1; no definite D call. This CDR3 comprises 13 residues. Trimming pared 6 bases from V and 6 bases from J, leaving 12 bases between. CDR1 is MNHEY, CDR2 SMNVEV, per germline (reference sequence). CDR3 sequence: CASRPQRSNEQFF. CDR3 DNA sequence: TGTGCCAGCAGGCCTCAGCGAAGCAATGAGCAGTTCTTC.

The chain uses TRBV9 and TRBJ2-5; D may be TRBD1 (5 bases). The germline gives CDR1 SGDLS, CDR2 YYNGEE. The CDR3 totals 15 residues. V lost 1 base and J 4 bases, leaving 14 bases between the germline ends. CDR3 loop: CASSVTVRGTETQYF. The DNA for the CDR3 is TGTGCCAGCAGCGTAACAGTTAGGGGCACAGAGACCCAGTACTTC.

V usage is TRBV6-1 and J usage is TRBJ1-5; TRBD1 might be the D (6 bases). Germline CDR1 is MNHNS and CDR2 is SASEGT. V was pared by 6 bases and J by 12 bases, with 36 bases between. This CDR3 region has 19 residues. CDR3 sequence reads: CASSPRRGDPGGIASLQHF. The CDR3 DNA reads as TGTGCCAGCAGCCCCCGGAGGGGGGACCCCGGGGGTATTGCGTCTCTCCAGCATTTT.

This chain links TRBV5-1 with TRBJ1-2; tentatively, D is TRBD1 (5 bases). Germline V gives CDR1 SGHRS, CDR2 YFSETQ. The CDR3 is made up of 18 amino acids. The germline V and J ends were trimmed by 0 bases and 0 bases, with 18 bases remaining between them. CDR3 in amino acids: CASSLARAGGGANYGYTF. The CDR3 nucleotides are TGCGCCAGCAGCTTGGCCAGGGCGGGAGGTGGTGCTAACTATGGCTACACCTTC.

The sample holds a few counts of this clonotype. The gene calls are TRBV6-1 and TRBJ1-2, with 7 bases fitting TRBD1. V shed 6 bases and J 11 bases; nucleotides not matched to a gene: 12. Per the germline V gene, CDR1 is MNHNS and CDR2 is SASEGT. The CDR3 covers 13 residues. Here the CDR3 reads CASRPTQGRGYTF. The CDR3 coding sequence is TGTGCCAGCAGACCAACACAGGGGAGAGGTTACACCTTC.

The chain combines TRBV28 with TRBJ1-2; D is unresolved. The CDR3 covers 13 residues. Germline CDR1 MDHEN, CDR2 SYDVKM. V lost 1 base to trimming and J lost 2 bases, with 5 bases between them. This CDR3 is CASSLSSNYGYTF. The DNA for the CDR3 is TGTGCCAGCAGTTTATCCTCGAACTATGGCTACACCTTC.

This chain connects TRBV28 to TRBJ1-3; a weak D match, TRBD1 (6 bases). The V and J ends lost 7 bases and 4 bases respectively, with 11 bases between them. Germline values: CDR1 MDHEN, CDR2 SYDVKM. The CDR3 runs 13 residues. Here the CDR3 reads CASTGDRGNTIYF. CDR3 DNA sequence: TGTGCCAGCACCGGCGACAGGGGAAACACCATATATTTT.

This clonotype appeared a few times. The V gene is TRBV19, the J gene TRBJ2-3; possible D gene TRBD2, 6 bases. Trimming shortened V by 4 bases and J by 1 base, and 6 bases separated the two germline ends. CDR3 length: 13 residues. CDR1 is LNHDA and CDR2 is SQIVND in the germline V gene (reference sequence). This CDR3 is CASSTGGTDTQYF. The CDR3 DNA reads TGTGCCAGTAGTACGGGGGGCACAGATACGCAGTATTTT.

The chain links TRBV10-3 to TRBJ1-2, with TRBD1 matching 12 bases. Germline CDR1 and CDR2: ENHRY and SYGVKD. The CDR3 contains 14 residues. The V gene end was trimmed by 8 bases and the J gene end by 4 bases; junction bases not matched to a gene: 5. The CDR3 region has the DNA TGTGCCATCGACCCGGGACAGGGGGCCTATGGCTACACCTTC. The encoded protein is CAIDPGQGAYGYTF.

The table lists this clonotype with a few counts. The V gene is TRBV20-1, the J gene TRBJ2-3, with a tentative D call TRBD1 (6 bases). The CDR3 runs to 13 residues. In germline, CDR1 is DFQATT, CDR2 SNEGSKA (reference sequence). Trimming removed 6 bases from V and 1 base from J, with 11 bases in between. CDR3 sequence: CSAGKGGTDTQYF. As DNA, the CDR3 is TGCAGTGCCGGTAAGGGGGGCACAGATACGCAGTATTTT.

This sequence joins TRBV11-3 and TRBJ1-1; D not certain. Trimming left V 3 bases short and J 1 base short, with 9 bases between. The germline V gene encodes CDR1 SGHNT and CDR2 YENEEA. The CDR3 covers 14 residues. In nucleotides, the CDR3 is TGTGCCAGCAGCTTGCGAGGGAAGAACACTGAAGCTTTCTTT. Its translation is CASSLRGKNTEAFF.

The gene calls are TRBV12-3 or TRBV12-4 and TRBJ2-7; TRBD1 is a possible D gene (6 bases). V was clipped by 3 bases and J by 0 bases, with 9 bases between them. This CDR3 contains 14 residues. Here the CDR3 DNA reads TGTGCCAGCAGTTTGACAGGCGACTCCTACGAGCAGTACTTC. This gives the protein CASSLTGDSYEQYF.

The chain combines TRBV19 with TRBJ1-2; 7 bases are shared with TRBD1. In germline, CDR1 is LNHDA, CDR2 SQIVND (reference sequence). The CDR3 has 14 amino acids. The trim removed 3 bases at V and 8 bases at J, leaving 9 bases unmatched. CDR3 protein: CASSIGQEIGGYTF. In nucleotides, the CDR3 is TGTGCCAGTAGTATCGGACAGGAAATCGGCGGCTACACCTTC.

The rearrangement links TRBV30 to TRBJ1-1; no firm D call. The CDR3 consists of 13 residues. Germline loops: CDR1 GTSNPN, CDR2 SVGIG (reference sequence). The V and J ends lost 0 bases and 1 base respectively, with 6 bases between them. CDR3 in amino acids: CAWSVLRNTEAFF. In nucleotides, the CDR3 is TGTGCCTGGAGTGTACTCAGGAACACTGAAGCTTTCTTT.

In this sample, this clonotype is medium-sized. The chain employs TRBV15 and TRBJ1-2; 8 bases map to TRBD1. Germline values: CDR1 LNHNV, CDR2 YYDKDF (reference sequence). Trimming cost V 5 bases and J 2 bases; bases outside gene matches: 1. The CDR3 has 13 amino acids. CDR3 loop: CATSRQGNYGYTF. The CDR3 bases are TGTGCCACCAGCCGACAGGGGAACTATGGCTACACCTTC. Combining the CDR3 with reference TRBV15 and TRBJ1-2 gives the whole variable domain DAMVIQNPRYQVTQFGKPVTLSCSQTLNHNVMYWYQQKSSQAPKLLFHYYDKDFNNEADTPDNFQSRRPNTSFCFLDIRSPGLGDTAMYLCATSRQGNYGYTFGSGTRLTVV.